This is a list of T cell receptor beta chains from one sample in a study of blood T cell repertoires in COVID-19. Method: immunoSEQ multiplex PCR; TCRdb's copy keeps in-frame clones and lacks some. In the table there are around 200,000 clones, less than 85% of which are singletons. Sample: PBMCs or T cells enriched from blood (not recorded which). These receptor sequences come from a man aged 35 to 55 who had recovered from COVID-19. The CDR3 runs from the conserved cysteine through the conserved F or W. The D gene is left open where the match is weak.

v_gene	j_gene	d_gene	CDR3aa
TRBV2	TRBJ1-5	-	CASNSRTDPGNQPQHF
TRBV19	TRBJ1-5	TRBD1	CASSDRGGGNQPQHF
TRBV18	TRBJ2-3	TRBD2	CASSPRGVAGGPDTQYF
TRBV12-5	TRBJ2-3	-	CASAQGLSTDTQYF
TRBV4-3	TRBJ2-7	TRBD2	CASSQEVLAGGSEQYF
TRBV11-2	TRBJ2-7	-	CASSLDGSSYEQYF
TRBV15	TRBJ2-7	TRBD1	CATSRASGTGGNEQYF
TRBV19	TRBJ2-7	TRBD2	CASSGTSGTSGSWSSYEQYF
TRBV21-1	TRBJ2-2	-	CAIPFNRADTGELFF
TRBV2	TRBJ2-1	-	CASSENGREWGNEQFF
TRBV21-1	TRBJ2-1	-	CASASRGRGGEWYRSYNEQFF
TRBV18	TRBJ1-5	-	CASSSTDQPQHF
TRBV3-1/TRBV3-2	TRBJ1-2	-	CASSHLDTANYGYTF
TRBV6-2/TRBV6-3	TRBJ1-2	-	CASSYSTWGYTF
TRBV13	TRBJ1-1	-	CASSANQRSEAFF
TRBV7-3	TRBJ1-1	-	CASSPGSRLNTEAFF
TRBV13	TRBJ2-5	TRBD1	CASSPTGEETQYF
TRBV27	TRBJ2-7	TRBD1	CASRPGQGASEQYF
TRBV6-2/TRBV6-3	TRBJ2-1	TRBD2	CASSYSPSGRATDEQFF
TRBV15	TRBJ2-1	TRBD2	CATSRDRLAGNNEQFF
TRBV20-1	TRBJ1-2	-	CSASTAYYGYTF
TRBV9	TRBJ1-2	TRBD1	CASSPRLDRAGYGYTF
TRBV19	TRBJ1-1	-	CASSSTLGDGEAFF
TRBV13	TRBJ2-7	TRBD2	CASSPGGAYEQYF
TRBV18	TRBJ1-1	TRBD1	CASRGQLNTEAFF
TRBV4-2	TRBJ1-1	-	CASSPQGLNTEAFF
TRBV7-9	TRBJ1-5	-	CASSQGLNQPQHF
TRBV4-2	TRBJ2-3	TRBD2	CASSHQTGNGRMPIATDTQYF
TRBV28	TRBJ1-2	-	CASSLPQGKRGYTF
TRBV7-6	TRBJ2-2	TRBD2	CASSSTSGGGSGELFF
TRBV28	TRBJ2-5	TRBD2	CASSLSGLASKRETQYF
TRBV20-1	TRBJ2-7	TRBD2	CSASYSGRAKGEQYF
TRBV2	TRBJ1-2	TRBD1	CASTGTGTYGGYTF
TRBV6-2/TRBV6-3	TRBJ1-5	TRBD1	CASSYRRQGAEQPQHF
TRBV3-1/TRBV3-2	TRBJ1-2	-	CASSQDGGPAYGYTF
TRBV19	TRBJ1-4	TRBD1	CASSGTGDRASAEKLFF
TRBV4-1	TRBJ2-5	-	CASSQGPAGRETQYF
TRBV19	TRBJ1-1	TRBD1	CASSWTGTEAFF
TRBV6-5	TRBJ1-2	TRBD1	CASYATGFFPGYTF
TRBV13	TRBJ2-3	-	CASSLDYPAGLTQYF
TRBV10-3	TRBJ2-3	TRBD1	CAISDLTGELTDTQYF